One T cell receptor (beta chain) is described in this entry. This clone was recorded once. Its binding antigen is unknown. No much larger clonotype is one base removed from it; base qualities were not supplied. The library was prepared using the immunoSEQ multiplex PCR assay. For the multiplex PCR, a mixture combining 60 forward primers for TCR Vbeta segments and 13 reverse primers for TCR Jbeta segments was used. A multiplex PCR assay on genomic DNA amplified the CDR3 region of rearranged TCR beta genes. On the Illumina HiSeq System, the amplified TCR beta libraries were sequenced as 87-base-pair reads. As for the original processing: A later analysis counted tens of millions of unique TCR beta chains across the 600 to 850 repertoires, and roughly 10 million of these chains were shared by at least two donors. Raw reads were error-corrected and collapsed into unique sequences with a nearest-neighbor algorithm that merged closely related sequences to remove PCR and sequencing errors. Alignment of CDR3 sequences to IMGT reference sequences was used to assign V, D and J gene segments. For a sequence to be retained, a match of at least six nucleotides to both a V gene segment and a J gene segment was required. Rearrangements were called productive when the CDR3 lacked stop codons and stayed in frame with V and J; all others were non-productive. CDR3 was defined according to IMGT convention as the region running from the second conserved V-encoded cysteine to the conserved J-encoded phenylalanine. The earlier analysis of about 610 of the donors excluded sequences that lacked an unambiguous match to a single V gene segment. An earlier analysis of several hundred of the donors classified V segments as functional when productive rearrangements were above 56.7% and as segregating when the standard deviation between donors was above 5%. To diagnose cytomegalovirus status from the catalog of TCR beta chain sequences, a statistical classification framework was built. A later analysis assigned V and J genes by comparing TCR nucleotide sequences with IMGT/GENE-DB human TR gene sequences. The TCRdist pipeline was used in a later analysis to assign CDR3 sequences and most-parsimonious VDJ recombination scenarios. A later analysis defined each TCR beta chain by its CDR3 amino acid sequence plus V-gene family, and excluded reads lacking a unique V-gene family. As a way to deal with suspected cross-contamination and a sequencing artifact, a later analysis dropped roughly 620 nucleotide sequences that were highly shared and had low generation probability. A later analysis calculated a clonal expansion index for each public chain from normalized within-repertoire ranks of inferred template counts. A later analysis computed generation probabilities with a VDJ recombination model fitted to out-of-frame rearrangements, and checked the results against IGoR. In a later analysis, hypergeometric tests were used to score TCR-TCR, TCR-HLA and TCR-CMV co-occurrence, with a repertoire-size bias correction applied to TCR pairs. A later analysis estimated false discovery rates by permuting HLA or CMV assignments 20 times. In a later analysis, co-occurring TCRs were grouped with DBSCAN, and TCRdist sequence similarity was added when clustering was performed within HLA-allele-positive subsets. Repertoires with fewer than 30,000 or more than 120,000 public chains were left out of co-occurrence clustering, as were about 5 repertoires with anomalous nucleotide sharing. TCRdb stores this immuneACCESS table with in-frame sequences only. Part of the clones is absent; in the studies checked, under half of the shortfall reflects unresolved V genes, and no reason is known for the rest. V and J calls and clone size are copied from that table; D and trimming were computed from the DNA. The sample has about 150,000 clones on record, 81% of them singletons. The ten largest clonotypes hold about 1.5% of the sample.

The data stem from a study of cytomegalovirus exposure and HLA in healthy donors (dated by TCRdb to about 2017). For context, the study as a whole: An earlier analysis of approximately 640 of the donors reported 276 Gb of sequence data and some 120 million unique TCR beta sequences from some 180 million T cells. Roughly 300 gigabases of sequencing data and approximately 93 million unique TCR sequences were included in an early release covering 500 to 750 HLA-typed donors. Among the roughly 380 genotyped donors, about 85% belonged to the genetic ancestry cluster associated with self-reported Caucasian donors. The study aimed to test whether cataloging public T cell receptors could reveal signatures of past pathogen exposure. The T cell repertoires of around 670 subjects were profiled by immunosequencing and related to cytomegalovirus serostatus. Besides the first cohort of about 730 subjects, a separate validation cohort made up of 120 or so different subjects was used. To predict cytomegalovirus infection status, the study combined high-throughput TCR immunosequencing, statistical association of individual TCRs with disease status, and machine learning. In a later analysis, previously published TCR beta repertoires from some 640 donors were re-analyzed and high-resolution HLA genotyping was added so that TCR occurrence patterns could be studied. Rather than using new phenotypic data, the later analysis identified candidate immune exposures from TCR beta sequences and from how often those sequences occurred across donors. An earlier analysis of roughly 600 of the donors used high-throughput TCR beta sequencing to judge whether each TCR beta V gene segment behaved as functional or pseudogenic. Donor age, sex, ethnicity and CMV serostatus were compiled alongside the repertoire data. A later genetic analysis took genome-wide SNP genotypes for about 60% of the roughly 670 donors and used that subset as a discovery cohort. All discovery cohort repertoires had been generated using a single sequencing platform. Both class I and class II loci were covered by HLA typing, at four-digit resolution. The number of donors typed differed by locus, with roughly 620-630 for A, B, C, DRB1 and DQB1, around 500 for DQA1, 606 for DPA1, and 472 for DPB1. Several DR-DQ haplotypes were treated as single units for association and clustering because of strong linkage in the cohort. Across some 400 genotyped donors of the cohort, an average of about 240,000 unique TCR beta nucleotide sequences per donor were sequenced, and roughly 18% of those sequences were non-productive. Study-wide conclusions, independent of this receptor: Some IMGT-functional V segments, including TRBV6-2 and TRBV6-3, could not be distinguished by the 87-base-pair reads and were therefore excluded. In a later analysis, more than 15,000 TCR beta sequences were associated with specific HLA alleles at a false discovery rate of 0.05. In a later analysis, most CMV-associated TCR beta chains were found to appear HLA-restricted, with HLA associations seemingly driven largely by CMV exposure. Three of the identified cytomegalovirus-associated TCR beta chains were confirmed in vitro to be specific for cytomegalovirus antigens. According to a later analysis, TCR association rates differed among HLA loci, with DRB1 alleles showing the most associated TCRs and HLA-C alleles showing the fewest. Several of the top co-occurrence clusters appeared to be linked to parvovirus B19, influenza, CMV and Epstein-Barr virus, according to a later analysis. According to a later genetic analysis, donors in an Asian-associated ancestry cluster had fewer N-insertions in productive TCRs than the approximately 630-donor mean. When HLA alleles, especially DR and DQ, strongly co-occurred, attributing TCR associations to individual alleles was difficult. A cluster of highly shared sequence variants was judged likely to represent a technical artifact of the sequencing pipeline. In an earlier analysis of more than 500 of the donors, most TCR beta V segments appeared in productive rearrangements about 87% or about 30% of the time, broadly matching IMGT annotations. In a later analysis, HLA-associated TCR beta chains were found to be more clonally expanded and to have lower generation probabilities than equally common non-associated chains. The classifier was reported to diagnose cytomegalovirus status with high specificity and sensitivity in both the original and validation cohorts. HLA typing was unavailable for some donors at each locus, so association tests used only the typed subset. Linkage disequilibrium might explain the correlated functional status among segregating V segments, but an unknown experimental factor could not be excluded. It was suggested by the authors that the approach could potentially be generalized to other disease states and immunological phenotypes. The only immune exposure information available for the cohort was CMV serostatus. A further reported finding was that TCR beta sequences accurately predicted the HLA-A and HLA-B alleles for most subjects in the first cohort. V-gene and J-gene trimming of TCR beta chains was associated with a missense DCLRE1C variant in a later genetic analysis, and the association was replicated in an independent cohort. Only TCR beta chains were sequenced in this cohort, and the absence of alpha or paired-chain data limited detectable features. In the study, 150 to 200 TCR beta chains were listed as associated with cytomegalovirus. While some public TCRs were present in many individuals, most TCR sequences turned up only very rarely across donors. Because counts were too low, under 20 rarely observed V segments, including chromosome 9 orphons, were left out of the earlier analysis of a few hundred of the donors. Roughly uniform sequencing depth across donors was assumed in presence/absence analyses, although this assumption may not hold.

In total, approximately 690 healthy bone marrow donors made up the cohort. All cohort members were sampled while nominally healthy, although unrecorded immune exposures were likely present. The donor tested CMV seropositive, placing the donor among the 250 to 350 seropositive members of the cohort. A peripheral blood sample was collected from each donor, and TCR beta sequencing was performed on peripheral blood mononuclear cells. The Qiagen DNeasy Blood Extraction Kit was used to extract genomic DNA from the blood cell samples. As encoded in the germline V gene, CDR1 is SGHRS while CDR2 is YFSETQ. The CDR3 numbers 14 residues from cysteine through phenylalanine. The read is trimmed to its CDR3 DNA, 42 bases read in frame from base 1. Trimming accounts for 4 bases at V and 7 bases at J, while the number of junction bases matched to no gene is 10.

Sequencing used PBMCs. The chain links TRBV5-1 with TRBJ2-7, and TRBD1 aligns with 8 junction nucleotides. The sequence derives from a middle-aged man in good health and CMV-seropositive. The DNA is TGCGCCAGCAGCCAGAGGCAGGGGGCCGATGAGCAGTACTTC. This gives the protein CASSQRQGADEQYF.